Listed below are T cell receptor beta chains from one sample, sequenced in a study of CD8 T cells in Susac syndrome. TCRdb re-called the immunoSEQ multiplex PCR reads through MiXCR, storing one row per CDR3 protein. The table has approximately 160,000 distinct CDR3 sequences, 94% seen once. Sequenced material: CD4+ T cells from PBMCs. These receptors were collected from a human donor with multiple sclerosis. Each CDR3 is given with its conserved first and last residue. The D gene is left open where the match is weak. Rows give clone size only sometimes, using once, few, many, or a class for an expanded clone.

D gene,clone size,V gene,J gene,CDR3 DNA,CDR3 protein
.,.,TRBV5-1,TRBJ1-2,TGCGCCAGCAGTCCCCAACCCAACTATGGCTACACCTTC,CASSPQPNYGYTF
TRBD2,.,TRBV2,TRBJ2-6,TGTGCCAGCACGACCCCGGCGGGAGTATCTGGGGCCAACGTCCTGACTTTC,CASTTPAGVSGANVLTF
.,.,TRBV7-6,TRBJ2-5,TGTGCCAGCAGCTTAGCGATGCCGGGATCGCACGGGGAGACCCAGTACTTC,CASSLAMPGSHGETQYF
.,.,TRBV10-3,TRBJ1-2,TGTGCCATCAGGGATTTCCCTCGTCGGGGGAATGGCTACACCTTC,CAIRDFPRRGNGYTF
TRBD2,.,TRBV18,TRBJ2-3,TGTGCCAGCTCACCACCGGGAGCTCGGACTAGCGGAGATACGCAGTATTTT,CASSPPGARTSGDTQYF
.,.,TRBV15,TRBJ1-1,TGTGCCACCAGCAGAGTTGATGGGCCTGAAGCTTTCTTT,CATSRVDGPEAFF
TRBD1,.,TRBV24-1,TRBJ2-1,TGTGCCACCAGCGGGACAGGGGAAGGCAATGAGCAGTTCTTC,CATSGTGEGNEQFF
TRBD1,.,TRBV29-1,TRBJ2-3,TGCAGCGTTTCCGACAGGGGGACAGATACGCAGTATTTT,CSVSDRGTDTQYF
.,.,TRBV29-1,TRBJ1-1,TGCAGCCTTATCAGGGGCGATTCTGAAGCTTTCTTT,CSLIRGDSEAFF
.,.,TRBV3-1,TRBJ1-2,TGTGCCAGCAGCCAAGGGGTGCGGGGCTACACCTTC,CASSQGVRGYTF
.,.,TRBV29-1,TRBJ1-1,TGCAGCGTTGAAGTAGCAGGGGACTACACTGAAGCTTTCTTT,CSVEVAGDYTEAFF
.,.,TRBV7-2,TRBJ2-1,TGTGCCAGCAGCCCGCCAGGGGCTAGATACAATGAGCAGTTCTTC,CASSPPGARYNEQFF
TRBD2,.,TRBV4-1,TRBJ2-4,TGCGCCAGCAGCCAGCTGGGACTAGTCAAAAACATTCAGTACTTC,CASSQLGLVKNIQYF
.,.,TRBV14,TRBJ2-7,TGTGCCAGCAGCCGCCTGACGGGGGAGCAGTACTTC,CASSRLTGEQYF
.,.,TRBV20-1,TRBJ2-4,TGCAGCCTGATACGAGTAGCCAAAAACATTCAGTACTTC,CSLIRVAKNIQYF
TRBD1,once,TRBV5-6,TRBJ2-4,TGTGCCAGCAGCCTAACGGACAGGAACATTCAGTACTTC,CASSLTDRNIQYF
.,.,TRBV24-1,TRBJ2-3,TGTGCCACCAGTGTTCAAGGGGGCACAGATACGCAGTATTTT,CATSVQGGTDTQYF
.,.,TRBV29-1,TRBJ1-1,TGCAGCGGGAAGGTGGGCCAGGGTAGGTACCTGAACACTGAAGCTTTCTTT,CSGKVGQGRYLNTEAFF
.,.,TRBV7-9,TRBJ2-6,TGTGCCAGCAGCCGCCGGACGACTGGGGCCAACGTCCTGACTTTC,CASSRRTTGANVLTF
.,.,TRBV6-2/TRBV6-3,TRBJ1-1,TGTGCCAGCAGTTATAACCGGGACGGGCGTTCAAAGGGAGCTTTCTTT,CASSYNRDGRSKGAFF
.,.,TRBV4-3,TRBJ2-3,TGCGCCAGCAGCCAGGATAGCCGGGCAGATACGCAGTATTTT,CASSQDSRADTQYF
.,.,TRBV20-1,TRBJ2-4,TGCAGTGTTCAACAAAACATTCAGTACTTC,CSVQQNIQYF
.,.,TRBV6-5,TRBJ1-3,TGTGCCAGCAGTTACTCCGGGATATCGGGAAACACCATATATTTT,CASSYSGISGNTIYF
.,.,TRBV7-6,TRBJ2-5,TGTGCCAGCAGCTTCCAAGCGGCCCCGGGGGAGACCCAGTACTTC,CASSFQAAPGETQYF
.,.,TRBV3-1,TRBJ2-3,TGTGCCAGCAGCCAAGTCTCCACAGATACGCAGTATTTT,CASSQVSTDTQYF
.,.,TRBV7-9,TRBJ2-3,TGTGCCAGCAGCCAAGAATCATCGAAATCAGATACGCAGTATTTT,CASSQESSKSDTQYF
.,.,TRBV19,TRBJ2-3,TGTGCCAGTAGTAGCCTCGGGAGACGGGCAGATACGCAGTATTTT,CASSSLGRRADTQYF
.,.,TRBV5-6,TRBJ1-1,TGTGCCAGCAGCGCCCTACCGAGAATGAACACTGAAGCTTTCTTT,CASSALPRMNTEAFF
.,once,TRBV30,TRBJ2-5,TGTGCCTGGACCCCCGATCCGAGTGGGGAGACCCAGTACTTC,CAWTPDPSGETQYF
.,.,TRBV2,TRBJ2-4,TGTGCCAGCAACCGAGGACTAGCCAAAAACATTCAGTACTTC,CASNRGLAKNIQYF
TRBD1,.,TRBV12-3/TRBV12-4,TRBJ2-7,TGTGCCAGCAGCCCGGACAGGGGGGGTTACGAGCAGTACTTC,CASSPDRGGYEQYF